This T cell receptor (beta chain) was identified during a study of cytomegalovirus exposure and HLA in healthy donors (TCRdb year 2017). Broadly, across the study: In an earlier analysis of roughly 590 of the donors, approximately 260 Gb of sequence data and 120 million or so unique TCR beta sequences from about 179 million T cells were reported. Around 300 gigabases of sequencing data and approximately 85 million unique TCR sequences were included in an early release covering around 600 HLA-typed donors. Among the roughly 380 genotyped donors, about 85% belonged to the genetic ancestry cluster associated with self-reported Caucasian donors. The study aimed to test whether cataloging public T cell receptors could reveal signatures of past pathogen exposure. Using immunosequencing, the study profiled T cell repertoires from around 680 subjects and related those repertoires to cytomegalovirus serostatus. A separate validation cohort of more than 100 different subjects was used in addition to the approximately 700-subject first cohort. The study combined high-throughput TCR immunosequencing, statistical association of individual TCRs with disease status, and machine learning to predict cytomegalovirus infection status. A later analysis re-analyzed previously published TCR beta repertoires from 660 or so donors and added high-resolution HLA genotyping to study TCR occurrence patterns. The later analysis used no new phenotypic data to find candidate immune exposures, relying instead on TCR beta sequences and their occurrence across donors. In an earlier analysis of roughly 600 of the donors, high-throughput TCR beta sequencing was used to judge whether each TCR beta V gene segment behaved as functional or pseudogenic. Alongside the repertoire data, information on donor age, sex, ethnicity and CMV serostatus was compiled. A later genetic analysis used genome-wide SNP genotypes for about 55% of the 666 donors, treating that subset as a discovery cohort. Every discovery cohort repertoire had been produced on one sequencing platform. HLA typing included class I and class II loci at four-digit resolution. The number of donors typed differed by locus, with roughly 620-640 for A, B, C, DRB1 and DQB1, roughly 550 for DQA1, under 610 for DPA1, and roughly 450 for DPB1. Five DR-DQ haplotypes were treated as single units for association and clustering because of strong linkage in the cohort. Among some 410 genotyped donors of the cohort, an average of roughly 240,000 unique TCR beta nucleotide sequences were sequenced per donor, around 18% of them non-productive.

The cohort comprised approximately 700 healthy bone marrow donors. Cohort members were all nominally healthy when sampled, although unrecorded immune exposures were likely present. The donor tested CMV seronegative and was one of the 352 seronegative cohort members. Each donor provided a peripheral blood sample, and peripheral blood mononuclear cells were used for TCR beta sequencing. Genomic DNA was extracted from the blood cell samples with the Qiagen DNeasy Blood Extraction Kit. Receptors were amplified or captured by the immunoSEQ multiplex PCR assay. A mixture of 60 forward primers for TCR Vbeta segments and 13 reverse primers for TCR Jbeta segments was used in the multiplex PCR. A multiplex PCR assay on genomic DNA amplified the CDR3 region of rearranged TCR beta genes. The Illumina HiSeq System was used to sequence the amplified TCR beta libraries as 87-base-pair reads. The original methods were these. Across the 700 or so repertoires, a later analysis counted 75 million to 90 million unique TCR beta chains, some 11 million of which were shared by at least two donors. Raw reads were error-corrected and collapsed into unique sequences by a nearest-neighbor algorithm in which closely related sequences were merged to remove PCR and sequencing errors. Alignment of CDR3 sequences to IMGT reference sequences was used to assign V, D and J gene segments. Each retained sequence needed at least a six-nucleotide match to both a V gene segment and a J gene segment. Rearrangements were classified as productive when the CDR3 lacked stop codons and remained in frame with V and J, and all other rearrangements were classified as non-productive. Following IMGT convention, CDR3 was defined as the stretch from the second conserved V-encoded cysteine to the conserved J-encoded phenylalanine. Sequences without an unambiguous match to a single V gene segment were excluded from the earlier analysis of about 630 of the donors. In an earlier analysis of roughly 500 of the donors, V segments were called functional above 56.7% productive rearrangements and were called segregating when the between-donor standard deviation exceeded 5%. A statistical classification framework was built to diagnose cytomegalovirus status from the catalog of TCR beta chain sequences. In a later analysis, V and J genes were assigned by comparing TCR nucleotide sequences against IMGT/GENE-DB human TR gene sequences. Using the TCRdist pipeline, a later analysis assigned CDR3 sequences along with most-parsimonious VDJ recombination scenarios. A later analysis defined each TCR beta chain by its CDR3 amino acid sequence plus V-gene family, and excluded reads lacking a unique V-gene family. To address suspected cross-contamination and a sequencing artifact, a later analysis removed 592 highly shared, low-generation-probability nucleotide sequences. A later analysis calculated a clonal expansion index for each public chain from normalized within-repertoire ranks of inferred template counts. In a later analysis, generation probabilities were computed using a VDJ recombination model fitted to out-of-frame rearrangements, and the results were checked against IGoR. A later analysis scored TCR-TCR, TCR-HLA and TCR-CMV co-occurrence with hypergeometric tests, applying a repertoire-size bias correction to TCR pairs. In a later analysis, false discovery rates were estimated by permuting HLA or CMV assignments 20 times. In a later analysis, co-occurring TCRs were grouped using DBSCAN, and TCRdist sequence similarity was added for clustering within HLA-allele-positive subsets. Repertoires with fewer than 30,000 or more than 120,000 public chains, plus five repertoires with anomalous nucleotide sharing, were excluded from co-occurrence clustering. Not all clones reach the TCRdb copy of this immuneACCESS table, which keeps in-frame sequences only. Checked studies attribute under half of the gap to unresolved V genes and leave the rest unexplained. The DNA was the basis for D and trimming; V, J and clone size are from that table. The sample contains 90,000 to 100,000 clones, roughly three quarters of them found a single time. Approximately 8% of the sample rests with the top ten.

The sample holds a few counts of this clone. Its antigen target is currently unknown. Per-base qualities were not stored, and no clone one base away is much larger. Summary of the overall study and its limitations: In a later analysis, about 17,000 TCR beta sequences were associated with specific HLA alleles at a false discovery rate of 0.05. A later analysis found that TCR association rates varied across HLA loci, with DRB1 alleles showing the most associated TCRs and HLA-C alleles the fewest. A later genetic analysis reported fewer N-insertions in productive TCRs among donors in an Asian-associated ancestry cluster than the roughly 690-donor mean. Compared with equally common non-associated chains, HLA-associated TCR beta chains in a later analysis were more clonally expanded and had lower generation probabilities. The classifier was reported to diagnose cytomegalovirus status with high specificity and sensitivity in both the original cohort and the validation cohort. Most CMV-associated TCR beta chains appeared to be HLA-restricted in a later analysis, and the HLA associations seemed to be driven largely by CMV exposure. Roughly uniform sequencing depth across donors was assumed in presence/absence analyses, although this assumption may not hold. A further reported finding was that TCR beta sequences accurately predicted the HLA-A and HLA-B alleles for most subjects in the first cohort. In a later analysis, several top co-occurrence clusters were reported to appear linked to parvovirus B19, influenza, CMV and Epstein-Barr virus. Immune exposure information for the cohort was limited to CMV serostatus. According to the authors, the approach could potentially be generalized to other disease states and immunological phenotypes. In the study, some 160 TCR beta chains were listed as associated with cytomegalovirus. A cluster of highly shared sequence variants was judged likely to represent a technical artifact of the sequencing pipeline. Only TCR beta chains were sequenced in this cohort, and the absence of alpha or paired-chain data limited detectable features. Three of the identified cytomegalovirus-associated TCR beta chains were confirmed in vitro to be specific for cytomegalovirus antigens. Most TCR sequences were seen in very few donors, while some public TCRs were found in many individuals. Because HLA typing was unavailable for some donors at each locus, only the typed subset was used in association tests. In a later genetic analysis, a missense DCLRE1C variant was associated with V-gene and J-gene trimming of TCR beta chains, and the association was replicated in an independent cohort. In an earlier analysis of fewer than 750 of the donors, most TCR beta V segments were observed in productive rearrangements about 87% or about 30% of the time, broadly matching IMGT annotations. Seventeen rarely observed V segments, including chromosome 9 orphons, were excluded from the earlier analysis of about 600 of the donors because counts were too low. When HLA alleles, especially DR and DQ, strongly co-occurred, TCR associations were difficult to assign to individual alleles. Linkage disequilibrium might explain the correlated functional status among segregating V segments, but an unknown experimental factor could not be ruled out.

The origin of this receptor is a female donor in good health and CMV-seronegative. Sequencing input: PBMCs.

The CDR3 protein: CASSPRDSGTIYGYTF. The DNA sequence is given as TGTGCCAGCAGCCCAAGGGACAGTGGGACCATCTATGGCTACACCTTC. Here the chain combines TRBV7-2 and TRBJ1-2; 7 of the junction bases match TRBD1. The CDR3 starts with the cysteine, ends with the phenylalanine, and has 16 residues. CDR3 DNA only is kept here, 48 bases in frame from base 1. The V end gives up 5 bases and the J end 4 bases, leaving 13 bases in the junction not matched to a gene. CDR1 is given as SGHTA and CDR2 as FQGNSA, both from the germline V gene.